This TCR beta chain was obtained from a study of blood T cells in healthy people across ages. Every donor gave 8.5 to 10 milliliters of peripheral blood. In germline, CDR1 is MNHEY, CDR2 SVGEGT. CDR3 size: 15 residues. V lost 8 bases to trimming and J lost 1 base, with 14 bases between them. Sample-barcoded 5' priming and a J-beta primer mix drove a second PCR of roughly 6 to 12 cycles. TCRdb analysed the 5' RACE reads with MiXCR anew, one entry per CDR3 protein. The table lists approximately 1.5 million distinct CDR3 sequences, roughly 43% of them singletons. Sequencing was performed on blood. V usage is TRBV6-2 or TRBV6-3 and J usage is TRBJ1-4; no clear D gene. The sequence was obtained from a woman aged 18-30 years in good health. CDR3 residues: CASSLRRVTNEKLFF. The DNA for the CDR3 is TGTGCCAGCTCCCTACGGAGAGTAACTAATGAAAAACTGTTTTTT.